This T cell receptor (beta chain) is drawn from a study of Graves' ophthalmopathy and Graves' hyperthyroidism. Comments on this clonotype: A much bigger clone sits one base away, suggesting this may be a read error.

Beta-chain TCR CDR3 regions were amplified from RNA transcripts. RT-PCR in the first round used HTBI primers; a second-round multiplex PCR followed. MiXCR was run by TCRdb on the multiplex PCR reads, yielding one entry per CDR3 protein. Here the sample spans fewer than 600,000 distinct CDR3 sequences, approximately 15% being singletons. Sequences were obtained from blood. This receptor was taken from a woman aged 30 to 39 with Graves' ophthalmopathy.

The CDR3: CASSPGDSGYTF. For the CDR3, the DNA is TGTGCCAGCAGTCCAGGGGATTCTGGCTACACCTTC. The rearrangement joins TRBV12-3 or TRBV12-4 to TRBJ1-2; D possibly corresponds to TRBD1 (6 bases). V was shortened by 5 bases and J by 7 bases, with 11 bases between the two germline ends. The length of the CDR3 is 12 residues.